The 3 T cell receptor beta chains given below trace back to one sample, sequenced in a study of identical twins. MiXCR, run by TCRdb on the 5' RACE reads, gives a single entry per CDR3 protein. The data hold around 470,000 distinct CDR3 sequences, with approximately 15% observed a single time. These data were likewise used in another study, on yellow fever vaccine responses in identical twins.

The sequencing input was CD4+ T cells sorted from blood. The receptor source for this set is a woman aged 18-35 years in good health.

V usage is TRBV5-4 and J usage is TRBJ2-2; 9 positions agree with TRBD1. V shed 3 bases, J shed 6 bases, and the junction held 12 bases outside the gene matches. Germline V gene lookup returns CDR1 SGHNT and CDR2 YYREEE (reference sequence). The length of the CDR3 is 17 residues. The CDR3 loop is CASSSGPGTGPAGELFF. CDR3 bases: TGTGCCAGCAGCTCCGGCCCCGGGACAGGGCCGGCCGGGGAGCTGTTTTTT.

This sequence joins TRBV2 and TRBJ2-5; TRBD1 might be the D (7 bases). The CDR3 spans 15 residues. The germline V and J ends were trimmed by 5 bases and 5 bases, with 18 bases remaining between them. Germline V gene sequence: CDR1 SNHLY, CDR2 FYNNEI. CDR3 coding DNA: TGTGCCAGCAGTTCGCAGGGGGTGGGAGGCGAGACCCAGTACTTC. Translation: CASSSQGVGGETQYF.

This clonotype was seen a few times. This chain connects TRBV18 to TRBJ2-4; D not certain. Germline CDR1 KGHSH, CDR2 LQKENI. The V gene lost 1 base and the J gene lost 6 bases, with 13 bases spanning the gap. The CDR3 totals 15 residues. CDR3 coding DNA: TGTGCCAGCTCACCACGGTCTGGCGAAGCAAACATTCAGTACTTC. It specifies CASSPRSGEANIQYF. The whole variable domain, filled in from reference TRBV18 and TRBJ2-4, reads NAGVMQNPRHLVRRRGQEARLRCSPMKGHSHVYWYRQLPEEGLKFMVYLQKENIIDESGMPKERFSAEFPKEGPSILRIQQVVRGDSAAYFCASSPRSGEANIQYFGAGTRLSVL.